Given below is one TCR beta chain in context. The antigen is undetermined. TCRdb's table, derived via immunoSEQ multiplex PCR, lists solely in-frame clones and lacks some. The sample includes 90,000 to 130,000 clones, 90% to 96% of them seen just once. The sample comes from a study of cytomegalovirus exposure and HLA in healthy donors. Study conclusions and caveats: A few chains tied to CMV proved CMV antigen-specific in vitro.

The length of the CDR3 is 13 residues. V shed 4 bases and J 6 bases; nucleotides not matched to a gene: 4. Germline V gene sequence: CDR1 SGHVS, CDR2 FNYEAQ. This TCR came from a woman between 18 and 29 years old in good health and CMV-seronegative. The sequenced material came from PBMCs. The chain combines TRBV7-6 with TRBJ2-3, with 7 bases fitting TRBD2. The CDR3 region has the DNA TGTGCCAGCAGCTGGGGGGGGTATGATACGCAGTATTTT. Translating gives CASSWGGYDTQYF.